Listed below are T cell receptor beta chains from one sample, sequenced in a study of blood T cell repertoires in COVID-19. Measured with immunoSEQ multiplex PCR; TCRdb has only the in-frame clones, and not every one. This table has 290,000 or so clones, roughly four fifths appearing once. Material for sequencing was PBMCs or T cells enriched from blood (not recorded which). These receptors all stem from a man aged 40-55 years who had been exposed to COVID-19. CDR3s include the opening cysteine and the closing phenylalanine or tryptophan. The D gene is left open where the match is weak. Not every row has a clone size; where given, it reads once, few, many or a size class.

size	V	D	J	CDR3	DNA
-	TRBV27	-	TRBJ1-2	CASSPDSAAGNYGYTF	TGTGCCAGCAGTCCCGACAGTGCAGCGGGGAACTATGGCTACACCTTC
-	TRBV7-6	TRBD2	TRBJ2-3	CASSLEERESSTDTQYF	TGTGCCAGCAGCTTAGAGGAGCGGGAGAGCAGCACAGATACGCAGTATTTT
-	TRBV10-3	-	TRBJ2-5	CAISRPSEEETQYF	TGTGCCATCAGTAGACCTAGCGAGGAAGAGACCCAGTACTTC
-	TRBV12-3/TRBV12-4	-	TRBJ2-3	CATTPTRTDTQYF	TGTGCCACCACTCCTACTCGCACAGATACGCAGTATTTT
-	TRBV10-1	TRBD2	TRBJ2-3	CASGREGPYTDTQYF	TGCGCCAGCGGACGGGAGGGCCCGTACACAGATACGCAGTATTTT
-	TRBV5-1	-	TRBJ1-5	CASSLEGDSNQPQHF	TGCGCCAGCAGCTTGGAAGGGGATAGCAATCAGCCCCAGCATTTT
-	TRBV7-9	TRBD1	TRBJ1-1	CASSSGTGTLRGTEAFF	TGTGCCAGCAGCTCCGGGACAGGGACCCTCAGGGGCACTGAAGCTTTCTTT
-	TRBV21-1	-	TRBJ2-7	CATNRKGSEEQYF	TGTGCCACTAACAGGAAGGGTTCGGAAGAGCAGTACTTC
-	TRBV5-4	TRBD1	TRBJ2-1	CASSLGDRPHNEQFF	TGTGCCAGCAGCTTGGGGGACAGGCCCCACAATGAGCAGTTCTTC
-	TRBV11-2	-	TRBJ2-3	CASSLPLGDTQYF	TGTGCCAGCAGCTTACCGCTCGGGGATACGCAGTATTTT
-	TRBV7-3	TRBD1	TRBJ2-3	CASSLNPGQSRDTQYF	TGTGCCAGCAGCCTAAACCCGGGACAGTCTCGAGATACGCAGTATTTT
-	TRBV5-1	TRBD2	TRBJ2-3	CASSLLAGADTQYF	TGCGCCAGCAGCTTACTAGCGGGAGCAGATACGCAGTATTTT
-	TRBV5-6	TRBD2	TRBJ2-2	CASSLVSSGNTGELFF	TGTGCCAGCAGCTTGGTTTCTAGCGGGAACACCGGGGAGCTGTTTTTT
-	TRBV27	TRBD2	TRBJ2-3	CASTLRETSGSKRGDTQYF	TGTGCCAGCACCCTACGCGAGACTAGCGGGAGCAAACGAGGAGATACGCAGTATTTT
-	TRBV3-1/TRBV3-2	-	TRBJ2-7	CASSQHLGLASYEQYF	TGTGCCAGCAGCCAACATCTGGGACTGGCCTCCTACGAGCAGTACTTC
-	TRBV19	TRBD1	TRBJ2-5	CASSTFTGAETQYF	TGTGCCAGTAGTACCTTCACAGGGGCCGAGACCCAGTACTTC
few	TRBV2	-	TRBJ1-3	CASSGSPGNRNTIYF	TGTGCCAGCAGTGGGTCCCCCGGTAATAGAAACACCATATATTTT
-	TRBV28	-	TRBJ1-2	CASSPIVLNYGYTF	TGTGCCAGCAGCCCCATAGTACTAAACTATGGCTACACCTTC
-	TRBV3-1/TRBV3-2	-	TRBJ1-1	CASSQGAILEAFF	TGTGCCAGCAGCCAGGGGGCCATTCTCGAAGCTTTCTTT
-	TRBV10-3	TRBD1	TRBJ1-5	CAISRGQGESNQPQHF	TGTGCCATCAGTCGGGGACAGGGGGAGAGCAATCAGCCCCAGCATTTT
-	TRBV28	TRBD1	TRBJ2-5	CASSYEGAGETQYF	TGTGCCAGCAGTTATGAGGGGGCGGGAGAGACCCAGTACTTC
-	TRBV5-1	TRBD1	TRBJ1-1	CASSLGQGGGEAFF	TGCGCCAGCAGCCTAGGACAGGGCGGAGGTGAAGCTTTCTTT
-	TRBV30	TRBD1	TRBJ1-1	CAWSGDSRTEAFF	TGTGCCTGGAGTGGGGACAGTCGGACTGAAGCTTTCTTT
-	TRBV27	-	TRBJ1-5	CASRSGGQPQHF	TGTGCCAGCAGGTCGGGGGGACAGCCCCAGCATTTT
-	TRBV27	-	TRBJ1-5	CASSLLENQPQHF	TGTGCCAGCAGTTTATTGGAGAATCAGCCCCAGCATTTT
-	TRBV5-5	-	TRBJ2-3	CASSFYSTDTQYF	TGTGCCAGCAGCTTCTACAGCACAGATACGCAGTATTTT
-	TRBV11-2	-	TRBJ2-7	CASSLDQVLEQYF	TGTGCCAGCAGCTTAGATCAGGTTCTCGAGCAGTACTTC
-	TRBV11-3	-	TRBJ1-1	CASAGYTEAFF	TGTGCCTCGGCAGGTTACACTGAAGCTTTCTTT
-	TRBV19	-	TRBJ2-1	CASSYDYSYNEQFF	TGTGCCAGTAGTTACGACTACTCCTACAATGAGCAGTTCTTC
-	TRBV5-5	-	TRBJ2-7	CASSWPLSGDAPYEQYF	TGTGCCAGCAGCTGGCCCCTAAGCGGAGACGCGCCCTACGAGCAGTACTTC
-	TRBV10-2	TRBD1	TRBJ1-4	CATSGQGTANEKLFF	TGCGCCACCTCCGGACAGGGGACCGCTAATGAAAAACTGTTTTTT
-	TRBV11-3	TRBD1	TRBJ1-1	CASSLDHGQAEAFF	TGTGCCAGCAGCTTAGATCACGGACAGGCTGAAGCTTTCTTT
-	TRBV12-3/TRBV12-4	-	TRBJ2-7	CASSLLAHEQYF	TGTGCCAGCAGTTTATTGGCCCACGAGCAGTACTTC
-	TRBV3-1/TRBV3-2	-	TRBJ1-1	CASSQEEGSTEAFF	TGTGCCAGCAGCCAAGAGGAGGGGAGCACTGAAGCTTTCTTT
-	TRBV4-1	-	TRBJ2-5	CASSQEGRTQYF	TGCGCCAGCAGCCAAGAGGGGCGGACCCAGTACTTC
few	TRBV12-5	-	TRBJ1-1	CASGLNSGLRAFF	TGTGCTAGTGGTTTGAACTCAGGGTTGCGAGCTTTCTTT
-	TRBV30	TRBD1	TRBJ1-2	CAWSVTGTYGYTF	TGTGCCTGGAGTGTGACAGGGACCTATGGCTACACCTTC
-	TRBV10-1	TRBD1	TRBJ1-1	CAPGAGGIMNTEAFF	TGCGCCCCCGGAGCAGGGGGCATTATGAACACTGAAGCTTTCTTT
-	TRBV12-3/TRBV12-4	-	TRBJ1-2	CASPWPGEGGYTF	TGTGCCAGCCCGTGGCCAGGGGAAGGAGGCTACACCTTC
few	TRBV5-4	TRBD1	TRBJ1-5	CASSLQGGNQPQHF	TGTGCCAGCAGCTTACAGGGGGGCAATCAGCCCCAGCATTTT
-	TRBV6-5	TRBD2	TRBJ2-3	CASRLAGGRTDTQYF	TGTGCCAGCAGACTAGCGGGAGGCCGCACAGATACGCAGTATTTT
-	TRBV27	-	TRBJ2-2	CASSVSSGELFF	TGTGCCAGCAGTGTTAGTTCCGGGGAGCTGTTTTTT
-	TRBV7-9	TRBD1	TRBJ1-4	CASSPGQGSNEKLFF	TGTGCCAGCAGCCCAGGACAGGGATCTAATGAAAAACTGTTTTTT
-	TRBV18	-	TRBJ1-2	CASSPIQADGYTF	TGTGCCAGCTCACCGATCCAGGCAGATGGCTACACCTTC